The rows below give T cell receptor beta chains drawn from one sample of a study of cytomegalovirus exposure and HLA in healthy donors. Profiling relied on immunoSEQ multiplex PCR, and the TCRdb table lists in-frame clones only, not all of them. The table records about 130,000 clones, about 70% of them present only once. Sequencing used PBMCs. Receptors originate from a male donor in good health and CMV-seronegative. Both conserved end residues are part of each CDR3. Each record gives: CDR3 length, clone size, D gene, J gene, V gene, CDR3 protein, CDR3 DNA. D genes are given only for firm matches. A clone size is listed for some rows: how often the clone was seen (once, few, many), or a class if it is expanded.

14 | NA | TRBD2 | TRBJ2-1 | TRBV11-2 | CASSLAGGTNEQFF | TGTGCCAGCAGCCTAGCGGGAGGGACGAATGAGCAGTTCTTC
13 | NA | NA | TRBJ2-7 | TRBV5-1 | CASSTPQGNEQYF | TGCGCCAGCAGCACACCTCAGGGGAACGAGCAGTACTTC
19 | NA | NA | TRBJ1-4 | TRBV4-3 | CASSQDTLLAGRTNEKLFF | TGCGCCAGCAGCCAAGATACCCTTCTTGCGGGACGGACTAATGAAAAACTGTTTTTT
16 | NA | TRBD1 | TRBJ1-6 | TRBV7-9 | CASSPGQGAYNSPLHF | TGTGCCAGCAGCCCCGGACAGGGGGCCTATAATTCACCCCTCCACTTT
13 | NA | TRBD1 | TRBJ1-1 | TRBV19 | CASSRTGTTEAFF | TGTGCCAGTAGTAGGACAGGGACGACTGAAGCTTTCTTT
14 | once | NA | TRBJ2-1 | TRBV10-3 | CAISESGGYNEQFF | TGTGCCATCAGTGAGTCGGGGGGCTACAATGAGCAGTTCTTC
14 | NA | NA | TRBJ2-2 | TRBV5-1 | CASSFNSNTGELFF | TGCGCCAGCAGCTTCAACAGTAACACCGGGGAGCTGTTTTTT
13 | NA | NA | TRBJ2-7 | TRBV15 | CATSRGGVHEQYF | TGTGCCACCAGCAGAGGGGGGGTTCACGAGCAGTACTTC
15 | NA | NA | TRBJ1-4 | TRBV4-1 | CASSQKGQGTEKLFF | TGCGCCAGCAGCCAAAAGGGCCAGGGGACTGAAAAACTGTTTTTT
11 | NA | NA | TRBJ1-1 | TRBV30 | CGAGPGTEAFF | TGTGGTGCTGGCCCGGGCACTGAAGCTTTCTTT
14 | few | NA | TRBJ2-1 | TRBV7-9 | CASSLISYYNEQFF | TGTGCCAGCAGCTTAATCTCCTACTACAATGAGCAGTTCTTC
12 | once | NA | TRBJ1-1 | TRBV6-5 | CASSYGPGEAFF | TGTGCCAGCAGTTACGGCCCTGGTGAAGCTTTCTTT
15 | NA | TRBD1 | TRBJ1-1 | TRBV4-1 | CASSQVGRGSDEAFF | TGCGCCAGCAGCCAAGTTGGCAGGGGGTCTGATGAAGCTTTCTTT
15 | few | TRBD1 | TRBJ1-1 | TRBV6-6 | CASSLKMGQGTEAFF | TGTGCCAGCAGCCTTAAGATGGGACAGGGGACTGAAGCTTTCTTT
15 | NA | TRBD2 | TRBJ2-2 | TRBV5-1 | CASSLVAGGTGELFF | TGCGCCAGCAGCTTGGTAGCGGGGGGCACCGGGGAGCTGTTTTTT
15 | few | NA | TRBJ2-7 | TRBV11-2 | CASSLISSRHYEQYF | TGTGCCAGCAGCTTAATTAGTTCCAGGCACTACGAGCAGTACTTC
13 | NA | NA | TRBJ1-1 | TRBV10-3 | CAISEQGYTEAFF | TGTGCCATCAGTGAACAGGGTTACACTGAAGCTTTCTTT
17 | NA | NA | TRBJ1-4 | TRBV30 | CAWSAHKQGGVHEKLFF | TGTGCCTGGAGTGCGCATAAGCAGGGAGGGGTTCATGAAAAACTGTTTTTT
15 | NA | TRBD1 | TRBJ1-5 | TRBV30 | CAWSEGTGLHQPQHF | TGTGCCTGGAGTGAGGGGACAGGGCTTCATCAGCCCCAGCATTTT
18 | NA | NA | TRBJ2-4 | TRBV2 | CASSEARGLGSVRNIQYF | TGTGCCAGCAGTGAAGCGCGAGGATTAGGGAGCGTAAGGAACATTCAGTACTTC
12 | few | NA | TRBJ2-7 | TRBV30 | CAWSVRGDEQYF | TGTGCCTGGAGTGTCAGGGGCGACGAGCAGTACTTC
15 | few | TRBD1 | TRBJ1-4 | TRBV19 | CASSPTGGINEKLFF | TGTGCCAGTAGCCCCACAGGGGGCATTAATGAAAAACTGTTTTTT
12 | few | NA | TRBJ2-3 | TRBV9 | CASSPHTDTQYF | TGTGCCAGCAGCCCCCACACAGATACGCAGTATTTT
12 | NA | NA | TRBJ1-1 | TRBV5-1 | CASSSGVTEAFF | TGCGCCAGCAGCTCGGGGGTTACTGAAGCTTTCTTT
14 | few | TRBD1 | TRBJ2-5 | TRBV5-3 | CARSGRDSKETQYF | TGTGCCAGAAGCGGCCGGGACAGTAAAGAGACCCAGTACTTC
19 | NA | TRBD1 | TRBJ1-5 | TRBV19 | CASTHSWGQGSLGSQPQHF | TGTGCCAGTACCCATAGTTGGGGACAGGGTTCCTTAGGGAGTCAGCCCCAGCATTTT
14 | NA | NA | TRBJ2-1 | TRBV10-2 | CASSESDWNNEQFF | TGCGCCAGCAGTGAGTCAGACTGGAACAATGAGCAGTTCTTC
16 | once | TRBD1 | TRBJ1-3 | TRBV7-9 | CSSSLSDRVGGNTIYF | TGTTCCAGCAGCTTAAGTGACAGGGTGGGCGGAAACACCATATATTTT